The following is a T cell receptor (beta chain) sequence with its context. Its antigen remains unknown. The data were taken from a study of cytomegalovirus exposure and HLA in healthy donors. Study-wide results and caveats: The authors confirmed in vitro that a few CMV-associated chains were specific for CMV antigens. Later analysis identified several of the most significant clusters that appeared linked to common viral pathogens. The authors later linked a missense DCLRE1C variant to TCR beta V- and J-gene trimming. Earlier analysis yielded a pattern in which most TCR beta V segments were productive about 87% or about 30% of the time.

In the PCR, 60 Vbeta and 13 Jbeta primers were used. The method was immunoSEQ multiplex PCR; TCRdb's version includes in-frame clones alone and lacks a portion of them. The sample has under 85,000 clones; about 80% are singletons. This CDR3 has 15 amino acids. The V end lost 2 bases, the J end lost 2 bases, and 15 bases lay between the germline ends. CDR1 and CDR2 (germline): SQVTM, ANQGSEA. The receptor's source is a woman younger than 45 in good health and CMV-seronegative. This rearrangement joins TRBV29-1 to TRBJ2-5; tentatively, D is TRBD1 (6 bases). Sequencing was performed on PBMCs. The CDR3 loop reads CSVERNGDRQETQYF. For the CDR3, the DNA is TGCAGCGTTGAAAGAAATGGAGACAGGCAAGAGACCCAGTACTTC. The complete variable domain, with remaining parts taken from reference TRBV29-1 and TRBJ2-5, reads SAVISQKPSRDICQRGTSLTIQCQVDSQVTMMFWYRQQPGQSLTLIATANQGSEATYESGFVIDKFPISRPNLTFSTLTVSNMSPEDSSIYLCSVERNGDRQETQYFGPGTRLLVL.